The next 18 T cell receptor beta chains were all read from a single sample in a study of T cells after yellow fever vaccination. TCRdb used MiXCR to reprocess the 5' RACE reads, holding one entry per CDR3 protein. Among about 580,000 distinct CDR3 sequences listed, about a sixth were seen once. The sample in question was PBMCs, obtained 5 to 6 days after the first yellow fever vaccination. Receptor source: a man between 18 and 29 years old who received the YFV17D yellow fever vaccine.

The chain uses TRBV7-9 and TRBJ1-1; D gene unclear. Looked up from germline, CDR1 is SEHNR and CDR2 is FQNEAQ (reference sequence). The V end was cut by 1 base, the J end by 4 bases, with 4 bases between. The length of the CDR3 is 12 residues. DNA for the CDR3: TGTGCCAGCAGCTTAGATTCCACTGAAGCTTTCTTT. Translation: CASSLDSTEAFF.

This clonotype was seen a few times. This chain connects TRBV7-2 to TRBJ2-7; D is perhaps TRBD1 or TRBD2 (5 bases each). In germline, CDR1 is SGHTA, CDR2 FQGNSA. The CDR3 totals 13 residues. V gave up 11 bases and J gave up 5 bases, with 19 bases separating them. The CDR3 bases are TGTGCCGGGACCCCCGACAGAAAGAACGAGCAGTACTTC. This sequence encodes CAGTPDRKNEQYF.

Only a few counts were recorded for this clonotype. The V gene is TRBV10-3, the J gene TRBJ2-3; D is unresolved. V was pared by 6 bases and J by 6 bases, with 13 bases between. The CDR3 sequence is 13 residues long. From germline, CDR1 is ENHRY and CDR2 SYGVKD. The CDR3 DNA reads as TGTGCCATCAGAGAGAGGTCCCTCGATACGCAGTATTTT. Its translation: CAIRERSLDTQYF.

This clonotype showed up many times. The chain links TRBV6-2 or TRBV6-3 to TRBJ2-1, with 7 bases fitting TRBD1. Trimming removed 5 bases from V and 6 bases from J; junction bases left unmatched: 4. The CDR3 is made up of 13 amino acids. Per germline, CDR1 MNHEY and CDR2 SVGEGT. CDR3 sequence: CASSRRTGNEQFF. CDR3 coding DNA: TGTGCCAGCAGTCGTAGGACAGGCAATGAGCAGTTCTTC.

This clonotype has a handful of counts. The genes are TRBV18 and TRBJ2-7; D not certain. CDR3 size: 13 residues. Trimming removed 3 bases at V and 2 bases at J, with 8 bases between. Germline values: CDR1 KGHSH, CDR2 LQKENI. Written as DNA, the CDR3 is TGTGCCAGCTCACCGTCGGCCACCTACGAGCAGTACGTC. Translated, it gives CASSPSATYEQYV.

This clonotype was counted once. V and J are TRBV30 and TRBJ1-1; D is uncertain. Germline V CDR1 and CDR2: GTSNPN, SVGIG (reference sequence). Trimming cost V 6 bases and J 4 bases, with 15 bases left between them. CDR3 length: 13 residues. The CDR3 nucleotides read TGTGCCTGCCCCCCAAGAGGCGGCACTGAAGCTTTCTTT. Encoded protein: CACPPRGGTEAFF.

This clonotype was counted once. The V gene is TRBV20-1, the J gene TRBJ1-1, with D possibly being TRBD1 (6 bases). Germline-derived CDR1 and CDR2 are DFQATT and SNEGSKA (reference sequence). The ends were cut back, 6 bases at V and 3 bases at J, with 14 bases in the middle. The CDR3 extends over 13 amino acids. CDR3 in amino acids: CSAREGGDTEAFF. The DNA for the CDR3 is TGCAGTGCCCGCGAAGGGGGGGACACTGAAGCTTTCTTT.

This clonotype was recorded many times. The V call is TRBV7-3, the J call TRBJ2-3; D is tentatively TRBD1 or TRBD2 (5 bases each). In germline, CDR1 is SGHTA, CDR2 FQGTGA. Trimming stripped 2 bases from V and 7 bases from J, with 10 bases between. This CDR3 comprises 13 residues. CDR3 loop: CASSLVGEHTQYF. In nucleotides, the CDR3 is TGTGCCAGCAGCTTAGTGGGGGAACATACGCAGTATTTT. Supplemented by reference TRBV7-3 and TRBJ2-3, the full variable domain reads GAGVSQTPSNKVTEKGKYVELRCDPISGHTALYWYRQSLGQGPEFLIYFQGTGAADDSGLPNDRFFAVRPEGSVSTLKIQRTERGDSAVYLCASSLVGEHTQYFGPGTRLTVL.

The table lists this clonotype with many counts. The chain is built from TRBV12-3 or TRBV12-4 and TRBJ1-4; TRBD1 agrees at 7 bases. V was pared by 6 bases and J by 5 bases, with 6 bases of the junction left unmatched. The CDR3 is 14 residues long. CDR3 coding DNA: TGTGCCAGCAGGCCCACAGGGGTAAATGAAAAACTGTTTTTT. Translating gives CASRPTGVNEKLFF.

This clonotype was detected ten times or more. The chain joins TRBV5-1 to TRBJ2-1; D is unresolved. Germline CDR1 is SGHRS and CDR2 is YFSETQ. Trimming removed 5 bases from V and 2 bases from J, with 11 bases in between. CDR3 size: 14 residues. The CDR3 DNA is TGCGCCAGCAGGACGGCCTCGGCCTACAATGAGCAGTTCTTC. This translates into CASRTASAYNEQFF.

The chain carries TRBV18 and TRBJ2-3; 9 bases fit TRBD2. V gave up 0 bases and J gave up 2 bases; unmatched junction bases: 6. This CDR3 has 17 residues. CDR1 and CDR2 (germline): KGHSH, LQKENI. CDR3 residues: CASSPPTAGGPTDTQYF. For the CDR3, the DNA is TGTGCCAGCTCACCACCGACAGCGGGGGGCCCCACAGATACGCAGTATTTT.

The chain is built from TRBV4-1 and TRBJ2-1; 10 bases are shared with TRBD2. The CDR3 sequence is 17 residues long. Germline values: CDR1 MGHRA, CDR2 YSYEKL. Germline trimming cut 1 base from V and 7 bases from J; bases unmatched to any gene: 10. The CDR3, as DNA: TGCGCCAGCAGCCAAGGAAGGCAGGCTAGCGGGGGAAATGAGCAGTTCTTC. Translating gives CASSQGRQASGGNEQFF.

In this sample, this clonotype turned up many times. This sequence joins TRBV5-6 and TRBJ2-1; D remains unclear. The CDR3 loop spans 15 amino acids. Germline assignment: CDR1 SGHDT and CDR2 YYEEEE. Trimming took 3 bases from V and 0 from J, leaving 10 bases between them. The CDR3 region has the DNA TGTGCCAGCAGCTCCCCGATCAGCTCCTACAATGAGCAGTTCTTC. Translation: CASSSPISSYNEQFF.

V and J are TRBV23-1 and TRBJ2-1, with D perhaps given as TRBD1 or TRBD2 (6 bases each). TRBV23-1 falls under the ORF class, with uncertain function. CDR3 length equals 17 residues. V lost 0 bases, J lost 7 bases, and 19 bases lay in between. The CDR3 region is CASSQSGGRSGINEQFF. The DNA for the CDR3 is TGCGCCAGCAGTCAATCGGGGGGCCGGTCAGGGATAAATGAGCAGTTCTTC.

This clonotype was counted once. This rearrangement joins TRBV7-8 to TRBJ2-7, with TRBD2 matching over 9 bases. This CDR3 contains 15 residues. Germline CDR1 reads SGHVS; CDR2 reads FQNEAQ. Trimming took 3 bases from V and 5 from J; bases not matched to a gene: 8. The CDR3: CASSFNGAGGDEQYF. The CDR3 nucleotides are TGTGCCAGCAGCTTTAATGGAGCGGGGGGAGACGAGCAGTACTTC.

This clonotype was counted between two and nine times. The chain links TRBV2 to TRBJ2-3; 7 nucleotides align to TRBD2. Unmatched junction bases numbered 8, after V lost 4 bases and J lost 4 bases. Germline lookup yields CDR1 SNHLY and CDR2 FYNNEI. There are 15 residues in the CDR3. This CDR3 is CASSARAGESDTQYF. In DNA, the CDR3 is TGTGCCAGCAGTGCGCGGGCGGGGGAGTCAGATACGCAGTATTTT. Drawing the rest from reference TRBV2 and TRBJ2-3, the complete variable domain is EPEVTQTPSHQVTQMGQEVILRCVPISNHLYFYWYRQILGQKVEFLVSFYNNEISEKSEIFDDQFSVERPDGSNFTLKIRSTKLEDSAMYFCASSARAGESDTQYFGPGTRLTVL.

This clonotype has more than one count but fewer than ten. The chain couples TRBV28 to TRBJ1-6, with D unresolved. Germline assignment: CDR1 MDHEN and CDR2 SYDVKM. V lost 7 bases and J 3 bases, leaving 19 bases between the germline ends. The CDR3 spans 17 residues. The CDR3 spells CASTPYPRSYYNSPLHF. The CDR3 DNA is TGTGCCAGCACCCCTTATCCCAGATCTTACTATAATTCACCCCTCCACTTT. Complete variable domain (other parts from reference TRBV28 and TRBJ1-6): DVKVTQSSRYLVKRTGEKVFLECVQDMDHENMFWYRQDPGLGLRLIYFSYDVKMKEKGDIPEGYSVSREKKERFSLILESASTNQTSMYLCASTPYPRSYYNSPLHFGNGTRLTVT.

The J gene is TRBJ2-3, the V gene TRBV12-3 or TRBV12-4; 7 bases fit TRBD2. This CDR3 contains 15 residues. J gave up 4 bases and V 3 bases, and 7 bases lay outside the gene matches. The DNA of the CDR3 is TGTGCCAGCAGTTTTGGGGAGGGCATAGCAGATACGCAGTATTTT. Protein: CASSFGEGIADTQYF.